This T cell receptor beta chain was sequenced for a study of shared clonotypes between healthy human individuals. Study overall: CD4 naive and CD4 memory each took three plates per donor, while CD8 naive took two and CD8 memory one.

Assay: immunoSEQ multiplex PCR; the TCRdb copy retains only in-frame clones and omits some. This sample yields roughly 500,000 clones, of which 95% to 97% are seen a single time; about 0.064% belongs to the top ten. In regard to this clone: Its antigen is currently unknown.

Germline-derived CDR1 and CDR2 are SGDLS and YYNGEE. The CDR3 contains 19 residues. The ends were cut back, 3 bases at V and 0 bases at J, with 25 bases in the middle. General observations from the study: Naive subsets usually exceeded memory subsets in estimated richness.

The sequence was obtained from a woman in her thirties in good health. Material for sequencing was naive CD4+ T cells sorted from blood. Indicated subset: CD45RA+ positively selected. The J gene is TRBJ2-7, the V gene TRBV9, with D perhaps being TRBD1 or TRBD2 (5 bases each). The CDR3 loop reads CASSARTRELQQSSYEQYF. The DNA for the CDR3 is TGTGCCAGCAGCGCCCGGACCAGGGAGTTACAACAAAGCTCCTACGAGCAGTACTTC.